This entry concerns a single TCR beta chain. What it recognizes is unknown. The sample originates from a study of PD-L1 blockade in urothelial cancer. Study-wide results and caveats: Tumor-associated blood clones were expanded more by durable-benefit patients at 3 weeks.

The germline V gene has CDR1 SGHRS and CDR2 YFSETQ. Trimming removed 4 bases from V and 1 base from J; junction bases left unmatched: 12. CDR3 length: 19 residues. Repertoires were generated with immunoSEQ multiplex PCR, while TCRdb's copy carries only in-frame clones and drops some. Among about 63,000 clones listed, roughly 76% were seen once. As for time point: pretreatment peripheral blood. Patients' urothelial carcinoma was locally advanced or metastatic. This receptor was taken from a man aged 70-80 years with urothelial cancer. The specimen was PBMCs, collected around atezolizumab (anti-PD-L1) treatment. This chain joins TRBV5-1 and TRBJ2-6; 9 bases are a match to TRBD1. In DNA, the CDR3 is TGCGCCAGCAGCCCGGCGGGACAGGGACAAGGATCTGGGGCCAACGTCCTGACTTTC. This codes for CASSPAGQGQGSGANVLTF. Full variable domain (missing parts from reference TRBV5-1 and TRBJ2-6): KAGVTQTPRYLIKTRGQQVTLSCSPISGHRSVSWYQQTPGQGLQFLFEYFSETQRNKGNFPGRFSGRQFSNSRSEMNVSTLELGDSALYLCASSPAGQGQGSGANVLTFGAGSRLTVL.